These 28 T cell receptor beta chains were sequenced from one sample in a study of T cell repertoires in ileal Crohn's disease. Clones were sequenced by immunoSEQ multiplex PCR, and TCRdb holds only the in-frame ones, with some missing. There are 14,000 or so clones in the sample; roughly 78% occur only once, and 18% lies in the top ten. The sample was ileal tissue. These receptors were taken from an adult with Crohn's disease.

CDR3: CASSPRPLAGLYNEQFF. CDR3 in DNA: TGTGCCAGCAGCCCCCGCCCTCTAGCGGGCCTCTACAATGAGCAGTTCTTC. The rearrangement joins TRBV7-3 to TRBJ2-1; 8 nucleotides line up with TRBD2. The CDR3 sequence is 17 residues long. CDR1 and CDR2 (germline): SGHTA, FQGTGA. J lost 3 bases, V lost 5 bases, and 12 bases had no gene match.

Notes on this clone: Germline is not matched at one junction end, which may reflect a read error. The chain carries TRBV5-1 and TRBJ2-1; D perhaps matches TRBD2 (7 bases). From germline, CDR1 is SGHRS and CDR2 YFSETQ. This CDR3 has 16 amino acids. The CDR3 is CASSLDEGGLYDEQFF. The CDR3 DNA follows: TGCGCCAGCAGCTTGGATGAGGGGGGGCTCTACGATGAGCAGTTCTTC. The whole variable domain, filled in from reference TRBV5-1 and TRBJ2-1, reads KAGVTQTPRYLIKTRGQQVTLSCSPISGHRSVSWYQQTPGQGLQFLFEYFSETQRNKGNFPGRFSGRQFSNSRSEMNVSTLELGDSALYLCASSLDEGGLYDEQFFGPGTRLTVL.

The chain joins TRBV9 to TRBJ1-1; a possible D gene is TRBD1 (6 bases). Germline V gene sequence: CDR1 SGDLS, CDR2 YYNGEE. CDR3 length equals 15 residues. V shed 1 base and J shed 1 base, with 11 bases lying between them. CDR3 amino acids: CASSVTGTPNTEAFF. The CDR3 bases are TGTGCCAGCAGCGTAACCGGGACACCGAACACTGAAGCTTTCTTT.

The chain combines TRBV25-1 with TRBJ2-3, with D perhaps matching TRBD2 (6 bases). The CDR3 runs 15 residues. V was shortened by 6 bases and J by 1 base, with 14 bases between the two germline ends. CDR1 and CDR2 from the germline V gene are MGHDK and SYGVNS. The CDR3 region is CASRVSREGTDTQYF. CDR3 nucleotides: TGTGCCAGCAGAGTTTCAAGGGAGGGCACAGATACGCAGTATTTT.

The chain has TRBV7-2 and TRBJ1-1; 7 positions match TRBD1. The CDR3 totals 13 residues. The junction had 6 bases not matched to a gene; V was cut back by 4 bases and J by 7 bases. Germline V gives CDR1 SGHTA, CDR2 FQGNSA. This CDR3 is CASSWKGADEAFF. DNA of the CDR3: TGTGCCAGCAGCTGGAAGGGGGCGGATGAAGCTTTCTTT.

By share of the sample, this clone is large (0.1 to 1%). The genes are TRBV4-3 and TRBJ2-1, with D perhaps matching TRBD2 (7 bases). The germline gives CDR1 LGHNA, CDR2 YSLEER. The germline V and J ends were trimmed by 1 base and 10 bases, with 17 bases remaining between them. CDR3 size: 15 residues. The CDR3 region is CASSQVARGPGEQFF. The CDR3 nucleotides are TGCGCCAGCAGCCAAGTCGCGCGGGGGCCAGGGGAGCAGTTCTTC.

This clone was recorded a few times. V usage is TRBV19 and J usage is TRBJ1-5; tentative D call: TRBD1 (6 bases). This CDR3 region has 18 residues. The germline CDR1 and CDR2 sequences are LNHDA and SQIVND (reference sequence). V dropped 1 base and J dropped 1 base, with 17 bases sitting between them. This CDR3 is CASSIGQGSRWSNQPQHF. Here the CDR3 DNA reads TGTGCCAGTAGTATAGGGCAGGGGTCAAGATGGAGCAATCAGCCCCAGCATTTT.

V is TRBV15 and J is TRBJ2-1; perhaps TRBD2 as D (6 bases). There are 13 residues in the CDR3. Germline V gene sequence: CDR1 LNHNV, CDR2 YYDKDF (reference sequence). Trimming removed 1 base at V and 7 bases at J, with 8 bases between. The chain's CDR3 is CATSRGGENEQFF. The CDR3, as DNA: TGTGCCACCAGCAGAGGGGGGGAAAATGAGCAGTTCTTC. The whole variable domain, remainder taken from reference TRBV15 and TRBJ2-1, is DAMVIQNPRYQVTQFGKPVTLSCSQTLNHNVMYWYQQKSSQAPKLLFHYYDKDFNNEADTPDNFQSRRPNTSFCFLDIRSPGLGDTAMYLCATSRGGENEQFFGPGTRLTVL.

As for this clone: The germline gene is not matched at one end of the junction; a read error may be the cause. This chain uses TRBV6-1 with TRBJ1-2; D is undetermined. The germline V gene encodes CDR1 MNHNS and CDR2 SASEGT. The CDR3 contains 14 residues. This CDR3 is CASTEVGENYGYTF. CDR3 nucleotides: TGTGCCAGCACTGAAGTCGGGGAGAACTATGGCTACACCTTC.

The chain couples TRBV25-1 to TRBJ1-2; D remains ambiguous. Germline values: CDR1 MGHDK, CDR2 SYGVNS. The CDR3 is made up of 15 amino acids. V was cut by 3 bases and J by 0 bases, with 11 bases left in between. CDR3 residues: CASSDSRTPNYGYTF. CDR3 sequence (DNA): TGTGCCAGCAGTGACAGCAGGACTCCTAACTATGGCTACACCTTC.

DNA for the CDR3: TGCGCCAGCAGCCGCAGAGGGGGGGGCACTGAAGCTTTCTTT. Amino acids: CASSRRGGGTEAFF. The chain recombines TRBV5-1 with TRBJ1-1, with TRBD1 as a possible D gene (6 bases). Germline V gives CDR1 SGHRS, CDR2 YFSETQ. The CDR3 has 14 residues. V was trimmed by 4 bases and J by 4 bases, leaving 14 bases between them.

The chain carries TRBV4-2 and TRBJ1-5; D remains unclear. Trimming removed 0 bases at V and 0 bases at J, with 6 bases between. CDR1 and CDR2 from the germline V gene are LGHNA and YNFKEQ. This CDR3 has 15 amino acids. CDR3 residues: CASSQDLLSNQPQHF. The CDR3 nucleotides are TGTGCCAGCAGCCAAGATTTACTTAGCAATCAGCCCCAGCATTTT.

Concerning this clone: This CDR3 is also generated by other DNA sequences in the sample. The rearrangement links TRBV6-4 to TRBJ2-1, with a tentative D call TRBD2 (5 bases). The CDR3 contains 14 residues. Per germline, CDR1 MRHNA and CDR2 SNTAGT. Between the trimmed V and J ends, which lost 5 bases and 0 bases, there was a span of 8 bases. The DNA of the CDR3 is TGTGCCAGCAGTCGGGGTGGCTCCTACAATGAGCAGTTCTTC. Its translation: CASSRGGSYNEQFF.

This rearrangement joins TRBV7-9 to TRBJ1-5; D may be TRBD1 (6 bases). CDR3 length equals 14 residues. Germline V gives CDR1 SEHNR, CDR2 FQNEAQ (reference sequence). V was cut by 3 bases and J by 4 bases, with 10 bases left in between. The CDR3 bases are TGTGCCAGCAGCTTCAGGGGAAGTAATCAGCCCCAGCATTTT. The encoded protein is CASSFRGSNQPQHF.

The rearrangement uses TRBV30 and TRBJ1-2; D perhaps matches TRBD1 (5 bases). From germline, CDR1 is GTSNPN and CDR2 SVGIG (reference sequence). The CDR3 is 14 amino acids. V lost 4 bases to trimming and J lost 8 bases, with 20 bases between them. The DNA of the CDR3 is TGTGCCTGGAATTCGGAGTGGACCAGGGAAGGCTACACCTTC. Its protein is CAWNSEWTREGYTF.

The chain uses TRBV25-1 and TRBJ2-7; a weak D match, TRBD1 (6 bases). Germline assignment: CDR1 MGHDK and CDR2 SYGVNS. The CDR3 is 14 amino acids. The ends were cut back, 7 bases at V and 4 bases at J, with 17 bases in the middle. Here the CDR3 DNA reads TGTGCCAGCAAGGGAACAGGGCCAACGTACGAGCAGTACTTC. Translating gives CASKGTGPTYEQYF.

CDR3 sequence reads: CASSPRRETPGNEQYF. In DNA form, the CDR3 reads TGTGCCAGCAGCCCGAGGCGGGAGACCCCGGGGAACGAGCAGTACTTC. This chain uses TRBV5-4 with TRBJ2-7, with 7 nucleotides matching TRBD2. With V trimmed by 4 bases and J by 5 bases, 15 bases remained unmatched. This CDR3 spans 16 amino acids. CDR1 SGHNT and CDR2 YYREEE come from the germline V gene (reference sequence).

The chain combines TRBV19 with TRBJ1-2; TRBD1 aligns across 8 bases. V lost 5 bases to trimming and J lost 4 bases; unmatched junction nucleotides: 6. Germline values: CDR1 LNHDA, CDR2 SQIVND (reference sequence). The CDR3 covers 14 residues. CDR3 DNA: TGTGCCAGTAGTCCCAGGGGGCTCGGCTATGGCTACACCTTC. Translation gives CASSPRGLGYGYTF.

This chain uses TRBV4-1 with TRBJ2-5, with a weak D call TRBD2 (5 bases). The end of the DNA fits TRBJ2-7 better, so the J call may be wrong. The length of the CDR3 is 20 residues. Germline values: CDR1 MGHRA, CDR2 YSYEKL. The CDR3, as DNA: TGCGCCAGCAGCCAAGATATGTACGGTCCGTCCCCCGACTACTACTACGAGCAGTACTTC. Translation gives CASSQDMYGPSPDYYYEQYF.

CDR3 in DNA: TGTGCCAGCAGCTTGAGGATCTCCTCTGGAAACACCATATATTTT. It specifies CASSLRISSGNTIYF. The rearrangement joins TRBV7-2 to TRBJ1-3; unclear D gene. V lost 3 bases, J lost 0 bases, and 9 bases lay in between. CDR1 is SGHTA and CDR2 is FQGNSA in the germline V gene. CDR3 length: 15 amino acids.

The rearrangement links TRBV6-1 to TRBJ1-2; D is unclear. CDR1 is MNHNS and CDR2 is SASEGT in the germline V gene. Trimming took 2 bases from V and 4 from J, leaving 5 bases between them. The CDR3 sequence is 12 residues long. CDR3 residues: CASSELAYGYTF. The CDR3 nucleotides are TGTGCCAGCAGTGAATTGGCCTATGGCTACACCTTC.

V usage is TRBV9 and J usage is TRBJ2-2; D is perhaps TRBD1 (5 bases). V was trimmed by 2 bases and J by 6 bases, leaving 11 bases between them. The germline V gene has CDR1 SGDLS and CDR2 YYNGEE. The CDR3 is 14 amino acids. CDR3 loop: CASSVSQGSGELFF. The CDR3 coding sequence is TGTGCCAGCAGCGTCTCTCAGGGCTCCGGGGAGCTGTTTTTT.

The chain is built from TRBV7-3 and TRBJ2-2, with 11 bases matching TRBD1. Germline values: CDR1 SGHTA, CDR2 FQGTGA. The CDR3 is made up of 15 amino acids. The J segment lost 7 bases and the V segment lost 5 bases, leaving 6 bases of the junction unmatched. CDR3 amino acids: CASSHRTGGFGELFF. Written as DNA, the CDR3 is TGTGCCAGCAGCCACAGGACAGGGGGCTTCGGGGAGCTGTTTTTT.

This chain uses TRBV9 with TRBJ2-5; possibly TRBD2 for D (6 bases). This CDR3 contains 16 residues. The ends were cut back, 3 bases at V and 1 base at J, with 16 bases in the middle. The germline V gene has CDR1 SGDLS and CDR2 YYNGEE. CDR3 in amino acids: CASSETEFGGQETQYF. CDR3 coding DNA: TGTGCCAGCAGCGAGACCGAGTTCGGGGGCCAAGAGACCCAGTACTTC.

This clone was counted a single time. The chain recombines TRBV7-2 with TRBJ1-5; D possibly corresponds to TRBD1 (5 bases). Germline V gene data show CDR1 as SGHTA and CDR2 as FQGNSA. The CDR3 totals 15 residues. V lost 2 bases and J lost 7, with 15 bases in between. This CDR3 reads CASSLRQGSGQPQHF. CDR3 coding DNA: TGTGCCAGCAGCTTAAGGCAGGGAAGCGGGCAGCCCCAGCATTTT.

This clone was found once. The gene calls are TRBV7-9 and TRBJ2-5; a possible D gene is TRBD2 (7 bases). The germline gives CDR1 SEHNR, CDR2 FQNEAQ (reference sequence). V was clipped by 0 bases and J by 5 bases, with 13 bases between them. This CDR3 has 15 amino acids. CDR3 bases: TGTGCCAGCAGCTTAGCGGGGGGGCCTTATGAGACCCAGTACTTC. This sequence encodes CASSLAGGPYETQYF.

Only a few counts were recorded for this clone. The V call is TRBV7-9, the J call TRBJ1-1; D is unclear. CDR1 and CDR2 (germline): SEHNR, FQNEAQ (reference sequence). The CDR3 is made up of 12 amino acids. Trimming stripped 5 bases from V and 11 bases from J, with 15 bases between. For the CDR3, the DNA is TGTGCCAGCAGCCCGACATCCCTTCCGGCTTTCTTT. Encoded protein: CASSPTSLPAFF.

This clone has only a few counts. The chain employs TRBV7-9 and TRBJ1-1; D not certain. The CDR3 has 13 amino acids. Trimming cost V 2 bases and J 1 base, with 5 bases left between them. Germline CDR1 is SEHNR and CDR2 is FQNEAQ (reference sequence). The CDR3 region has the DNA TGTGCCAGCAGCTTATACGGGAACACTGAAGCTTTCTTT. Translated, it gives CASSLYGNTEAFF.